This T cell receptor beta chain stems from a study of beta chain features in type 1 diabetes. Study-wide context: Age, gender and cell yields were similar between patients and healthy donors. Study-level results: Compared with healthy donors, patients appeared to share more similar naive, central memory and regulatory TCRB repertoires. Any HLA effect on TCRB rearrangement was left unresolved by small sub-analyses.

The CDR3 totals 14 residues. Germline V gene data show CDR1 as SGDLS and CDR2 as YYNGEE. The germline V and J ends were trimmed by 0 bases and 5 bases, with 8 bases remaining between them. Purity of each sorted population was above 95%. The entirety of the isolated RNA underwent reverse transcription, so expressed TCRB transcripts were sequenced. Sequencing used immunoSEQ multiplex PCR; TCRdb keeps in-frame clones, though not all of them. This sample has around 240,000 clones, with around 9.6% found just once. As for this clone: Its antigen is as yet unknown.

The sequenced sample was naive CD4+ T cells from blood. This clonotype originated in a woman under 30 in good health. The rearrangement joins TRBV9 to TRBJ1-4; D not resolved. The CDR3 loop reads CASSVGQINEKLFF. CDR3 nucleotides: TGTGCCAGCAGCGTAGGGCAGATAAATGAAAAACTGTTTTTT.